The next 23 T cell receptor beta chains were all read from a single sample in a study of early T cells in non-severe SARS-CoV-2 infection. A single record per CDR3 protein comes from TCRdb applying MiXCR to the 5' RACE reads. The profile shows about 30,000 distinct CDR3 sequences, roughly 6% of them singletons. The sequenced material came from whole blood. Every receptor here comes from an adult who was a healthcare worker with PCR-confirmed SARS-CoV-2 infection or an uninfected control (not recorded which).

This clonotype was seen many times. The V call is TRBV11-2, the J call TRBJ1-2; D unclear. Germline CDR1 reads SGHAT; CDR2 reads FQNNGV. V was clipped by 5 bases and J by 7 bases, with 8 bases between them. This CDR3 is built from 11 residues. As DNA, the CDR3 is TGTGCCAGCAGCCCTGATCGTGGCTACACCTTC. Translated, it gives CASSPDRGYTF. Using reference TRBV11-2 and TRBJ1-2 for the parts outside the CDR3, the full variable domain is EAGVAQSPRYKIIEKRQSVAFWCNPISGHATLYWYQQILGQGPKLLIQFQNNGVVDDSQLPKDRFSAERLKGVDSTLKIQPAKLEDSAVYLCASSPDRGYTFGSGTRLTVV.

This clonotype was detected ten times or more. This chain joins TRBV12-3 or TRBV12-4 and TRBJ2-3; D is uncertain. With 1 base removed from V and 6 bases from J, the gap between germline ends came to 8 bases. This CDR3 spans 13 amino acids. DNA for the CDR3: TGTGCCAGCAGTTTAGGGGCTCGGGATACGCAGTATTTT. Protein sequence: CASSLGARDTQYF.

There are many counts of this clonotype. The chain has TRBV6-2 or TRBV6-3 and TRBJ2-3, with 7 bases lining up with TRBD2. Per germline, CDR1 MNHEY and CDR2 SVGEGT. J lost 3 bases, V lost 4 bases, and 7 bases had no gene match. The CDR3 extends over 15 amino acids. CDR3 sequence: CASSFQAGPTDTQYF. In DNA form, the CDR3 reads TGTGCCAGCAGTTTTCAAGCGGGGCCTACAGATACGCAGTATTTT.

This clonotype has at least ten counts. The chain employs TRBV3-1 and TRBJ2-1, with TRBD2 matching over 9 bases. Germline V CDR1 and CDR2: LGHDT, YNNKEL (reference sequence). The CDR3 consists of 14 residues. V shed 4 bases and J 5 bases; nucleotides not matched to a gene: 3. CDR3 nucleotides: TGTGCCAGCAGCCTTAGCGGGAGCAACAATGAGCAGTTCTTC. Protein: CASSLSGSNNEQFF.

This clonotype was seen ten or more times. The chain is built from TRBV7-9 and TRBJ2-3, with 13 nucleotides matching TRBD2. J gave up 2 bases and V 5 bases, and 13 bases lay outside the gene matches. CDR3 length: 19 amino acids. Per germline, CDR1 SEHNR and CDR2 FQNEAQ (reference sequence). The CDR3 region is CASSTPGLAGPKNTDTQYF. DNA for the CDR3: TGTGCCAGCAGCACGCCGGGACTAGCGGGACCTAAAAACACAGATACGCAGTATTTT.

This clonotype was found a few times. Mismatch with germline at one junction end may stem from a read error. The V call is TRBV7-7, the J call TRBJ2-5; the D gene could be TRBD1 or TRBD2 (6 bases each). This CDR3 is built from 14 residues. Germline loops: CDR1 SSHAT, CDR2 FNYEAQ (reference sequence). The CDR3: CASSFEGGVETQYF. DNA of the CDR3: TGTGCTAGCAGCTTCGAGGGGGGCGTGGAGACCCAGTACTTC.

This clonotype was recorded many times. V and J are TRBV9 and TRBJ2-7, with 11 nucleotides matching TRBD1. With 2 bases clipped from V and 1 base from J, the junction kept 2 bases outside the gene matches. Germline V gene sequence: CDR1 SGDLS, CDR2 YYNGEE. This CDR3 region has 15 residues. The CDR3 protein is CASSVGTGGSYEQYF. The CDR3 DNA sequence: TGTGCCAGCAGCGTCGGGACAGGGGGATCCTACGAGCAGTACTTC.

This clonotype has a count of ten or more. CDR3 sequence (DNA): TGTGCCAGCAGCTTTGCTGTTAGCACAGATACGCAGTATTTT. Translation: CASSFAVSTDTQYF. V is TRBV7-2 and J is TRBJ2-3, with no clear D. Germline assignment: CDR1 SGHTA and CDR2 FQGNSA. The germline V and J ends were trimmed by 3 bases and 0 bases, with 7 bases remaining between them. CDR3 size: 14 residues.

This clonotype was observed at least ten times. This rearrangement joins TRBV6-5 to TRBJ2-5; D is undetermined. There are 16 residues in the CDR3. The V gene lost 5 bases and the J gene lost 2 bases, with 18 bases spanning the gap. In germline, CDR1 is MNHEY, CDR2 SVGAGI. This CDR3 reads CASSPAQSYWQETQYF. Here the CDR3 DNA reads TGTGCCAGCAGTCCCGCGCAGTCATATTGGCAAGAGACCCAGTACTTC.

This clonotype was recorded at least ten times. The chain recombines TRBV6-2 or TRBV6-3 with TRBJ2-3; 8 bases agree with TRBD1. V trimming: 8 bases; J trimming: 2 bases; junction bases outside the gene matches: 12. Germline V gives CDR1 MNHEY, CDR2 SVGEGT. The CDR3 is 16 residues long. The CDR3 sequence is CASSYPGQASTDTQYF. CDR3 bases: TGTGCCAGCTCATACCCGGGACAGGCGTCCACAGATACGCAGTATTTT.

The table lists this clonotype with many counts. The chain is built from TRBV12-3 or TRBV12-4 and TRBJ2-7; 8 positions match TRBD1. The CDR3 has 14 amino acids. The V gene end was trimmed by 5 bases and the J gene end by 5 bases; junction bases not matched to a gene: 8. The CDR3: CASSTGQGNDEQYF. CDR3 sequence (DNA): TGTGCCAGCAGTACCGGACAGGGTAATGACGAGCAGTACTTC.

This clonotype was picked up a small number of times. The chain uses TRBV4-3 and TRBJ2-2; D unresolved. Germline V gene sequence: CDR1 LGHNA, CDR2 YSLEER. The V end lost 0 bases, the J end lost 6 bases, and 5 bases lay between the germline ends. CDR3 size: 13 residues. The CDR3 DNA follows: TGCGCCAGCAGCCAAGAAAACCCCGGGGAGCTGTTTTTT. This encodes CASSQENPGELFF.

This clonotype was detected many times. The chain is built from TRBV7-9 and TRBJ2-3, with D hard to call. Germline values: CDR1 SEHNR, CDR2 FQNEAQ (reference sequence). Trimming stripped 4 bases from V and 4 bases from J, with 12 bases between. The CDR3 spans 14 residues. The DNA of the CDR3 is TGTGCCAGCAGCTCCCCCGCCGGGCCAGATACGCAGTATTTT. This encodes CASSSPAGPDTQYF.

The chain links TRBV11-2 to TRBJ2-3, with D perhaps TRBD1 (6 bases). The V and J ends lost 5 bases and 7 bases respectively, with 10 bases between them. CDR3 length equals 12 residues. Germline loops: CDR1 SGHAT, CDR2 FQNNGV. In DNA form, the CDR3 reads TGTGCCAGCAGCGGGGGCCTCCATACGCAGTATTTT. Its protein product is CASSGGLHTQYF.

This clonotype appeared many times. This CDR3 is CASSPPAGGRGTQYF. The CDR3 DNA follows: TGTGCCAGCAGTCCCCCGGCGGGGGGGCGGGGGACGCAGTATTTT. The chain carries TRBV7-2 and TRBJ2-3; TRBD2 agrees at 9 bases. Losses at the gene ends were 6 bases for V and 9 bases for J; bases not matched to a gene: 13. CDR1 is SGHTA, CDR2 FQGNSA, per germline. This CDR3 spans 15 amino acids.

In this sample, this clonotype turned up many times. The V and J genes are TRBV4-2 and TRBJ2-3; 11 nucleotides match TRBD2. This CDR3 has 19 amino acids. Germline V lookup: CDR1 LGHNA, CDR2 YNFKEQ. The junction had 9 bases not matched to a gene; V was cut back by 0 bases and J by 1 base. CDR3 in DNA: TGTGCCAGCAGCCAAGATCTAACTAGCGGGGGATCCCGCACAGATACGCAGTATTTT. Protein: CASSQDLTSGGSRTDTQYF.

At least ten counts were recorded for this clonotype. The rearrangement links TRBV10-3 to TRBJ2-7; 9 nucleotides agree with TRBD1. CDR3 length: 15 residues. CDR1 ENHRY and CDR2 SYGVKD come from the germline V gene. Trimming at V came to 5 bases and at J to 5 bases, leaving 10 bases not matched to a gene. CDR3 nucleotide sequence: TGTGCCATCAGTCGGACAGGGGACGGCCGAGACGAGCAGTACTTC. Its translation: CAISRTGDGRDEQYF.

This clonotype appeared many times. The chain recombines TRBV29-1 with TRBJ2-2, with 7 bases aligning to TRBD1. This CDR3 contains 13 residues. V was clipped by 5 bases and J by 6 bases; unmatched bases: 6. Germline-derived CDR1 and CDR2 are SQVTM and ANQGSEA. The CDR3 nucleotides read TGCAGCGTTCTGACAGGGTCCGCCGGGGAGCTGTTTTTT. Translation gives CSVLTGSAGELFF.

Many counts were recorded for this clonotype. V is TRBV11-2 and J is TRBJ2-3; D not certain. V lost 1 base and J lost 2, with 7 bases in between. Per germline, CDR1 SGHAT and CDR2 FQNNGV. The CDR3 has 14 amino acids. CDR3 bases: TGTGCCAGCAGCTTAGTGGCAACCACAGATACGCAGTATTTT. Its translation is CASSLVATTDTQYF.

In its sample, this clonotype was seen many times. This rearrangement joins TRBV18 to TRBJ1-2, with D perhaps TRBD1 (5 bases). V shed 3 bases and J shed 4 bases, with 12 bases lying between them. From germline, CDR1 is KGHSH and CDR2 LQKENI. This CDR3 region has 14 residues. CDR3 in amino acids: CASSPPTETYGYTF. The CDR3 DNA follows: TGTGCCAGCTCACCCCCGACAGAGACCTATGGCTACACCTTC. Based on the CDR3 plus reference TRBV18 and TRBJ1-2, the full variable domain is NAGVMQNPRHLVRRRGQEARLRCSPMKGHSHVYWYRQLPEEGLKFMVYLQKENIIDESGMPKERFSAEFPKEGPSILRIQQVVRGDSAAYFCASSPPTETYGYTFGSGTRLTVV.

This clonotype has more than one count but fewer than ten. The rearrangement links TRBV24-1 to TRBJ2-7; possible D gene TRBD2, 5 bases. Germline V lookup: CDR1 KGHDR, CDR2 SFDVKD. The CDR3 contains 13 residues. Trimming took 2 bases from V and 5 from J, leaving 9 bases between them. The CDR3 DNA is TGTGCCACCAGTGATTCGGGGTCCCACGAGCAGTACTTC. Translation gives CATSDSGSHEQYF.

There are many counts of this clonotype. The DNA for the CDR3 is TGTGCCTGGAGCCGAGGAAGCCAGGTCTACGAGCAGTACTTC. This gives the protein CAWSRGSQVYEQYF. The chain has TRBV30 and TRBJ2-7, with D uncertain. The germline V gene has CDR1 GTSNPN and CDR2 SVGIG (reference sequence). The CDR3 contains 14 residues. Trimming stripped 3 bases from V and 3 bases from J, with 15 bases between. The full variable domain, with the rest looked up from reference TRBV30 and TRBJ2-7, is SQTIHQWPATLVQPVGSPLSLECTVEGTSNPNLYWYRQAAGRGLQLLFYSVGIGQISSEVPQNLSASRPQDRQFILSSKKLLLSDSGFYLCAWSRGSQVYEQYFGPGTRLTVT.

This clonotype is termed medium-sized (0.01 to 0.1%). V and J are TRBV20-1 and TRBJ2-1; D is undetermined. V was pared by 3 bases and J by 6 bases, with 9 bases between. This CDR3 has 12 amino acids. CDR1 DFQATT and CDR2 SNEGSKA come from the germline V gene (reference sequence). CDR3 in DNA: TGCAGTGCTAGTTTACAGAGCAATGAGCAGTTCTTC. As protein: CSASLQSNEQFF.